These 5 T cell receptor beta chains were sequenced from one sample in a study of T cell changes during pregnancy in multiple sclerosis. TCRdb's copy holds only in-frame clones and misses some; the assay was immunoSEQ multiplex PCR. Seen here are more than 60,000 clones, 91% observed once, and the top ten hold just under 0.3%. The starting material was CD4+ T cells from peripheral blood mononuclear cells, obtained in the third trimester of pregnancy. These receptors originate from a female donor in good health, enrolled as a control in a pregnancy study.

V gene TRBV5-1 combines with J gene TRBJ2-2, with D possibly TRBD2 on 6 matching bases. Trimming removed 0 bases at V and 9 bases at J, with 18 bases between. Germline V gene sequence: CDR1 SGHRS, CDR2 YFSETQ. This CDR3 is 16 amino acids long. In DNA form, the CDR3 reads TGCGCCAGCAGCTTGGGGGGGGAAATCGGGACCAGGGAGCTGTTTTTT. It encodes CASSLGGEIGTRELFF.

The V and J genes are TRBV11-3 and TRBJ1-4; TRBD1 matches 12 bases. CDR3 length: 18 residues. V was pared by 5 bases and J by 0 bases, with 7 bases of the junction left unmatched. Germline V gives CDR1 SGHNT, CDR2 YENEEA. The CDR3 loop reads CASSAGTGGPATNEKLFF. DNA for the CDR3: TGTGCCAGCAGCGCCGGGACAGGGGGCCCTGCAACTAATGAAAAACTGTTTTTT. The full variable domain, rest sourced from reference TRBV11-3 and TRBJ1-4, is EAGVVQSPRYKIIEKKQPVAFWCNPISGHNTLYWYLQNLGQGPELLIRYENEEAVDDSQLPKDRFSAERLKGVDSTLKIQPAELGDSAVYLCASSAGTGGPATNEKLFFGSGTQLSVL.

The gene calls are TRBV30 and TRBJ1-5, with D uncertain. Germline lookup yields CDR1 GTSNPN and CDR2 SVGIG (reference sequence). V was shortened by 2 bases and J by 1 base, with 12 bases between the two germline ends. The CDR3 totals 15 residues. The CDR3 DNA follows: TGTGCCTGGAGTCCCAAACAATTGAGCAATCAGCCCCAGCATTTT. Translated, it gives CAWSPKQLSNQPQHF. The whole variable domain, remainder taken from reference TRBV30 and TRBJ1-5, is SQTIHQWPATLVQPVGSPLSLECTVEGTSNPNLYWYRQAAGRGLQLLFYSVGIGQISSEVPQNLSASRPQDRQFILSSKKLLLSDSGFYLCAWSPKQLSNQPQHFGDGTRLSIL.

This clone has just a few counts. J is TRBJ2-7 and V is TRBV5-4, with D perhaps matching TRBD1 (8 bases). From germline, CDR1 is SGHNT and CDR2 YYREEE (reference sequence). V was clipped by 4 bases and J by 3 bases, with 17 bases between them. The CDR3 is 15 residues long. The CDR3: CASSPGQGGSYEQYF. In nucleotides, the CDR3 is TGTGCCAGCAGCCCAGGACAGGGAGGGAGCTACGAGCAGTACTTC.

The gene calls are TRBV11-3 and TRBJ2-7; 9 bases fit TRBD1. V trimming: 5 bases; J trimming: 3 bases; junction bases outside the gene matches: 5. The CDR3 is 14 amino acids. The germline V gene has CDR1 SGHNT and CDR2 YENEEA. DNA for the CDR3: TGTGCCAGCAGCGTAGGACAGGGGATCTACGAGCAGTACTTC. This codes for CASSVGQGIYEQYF.